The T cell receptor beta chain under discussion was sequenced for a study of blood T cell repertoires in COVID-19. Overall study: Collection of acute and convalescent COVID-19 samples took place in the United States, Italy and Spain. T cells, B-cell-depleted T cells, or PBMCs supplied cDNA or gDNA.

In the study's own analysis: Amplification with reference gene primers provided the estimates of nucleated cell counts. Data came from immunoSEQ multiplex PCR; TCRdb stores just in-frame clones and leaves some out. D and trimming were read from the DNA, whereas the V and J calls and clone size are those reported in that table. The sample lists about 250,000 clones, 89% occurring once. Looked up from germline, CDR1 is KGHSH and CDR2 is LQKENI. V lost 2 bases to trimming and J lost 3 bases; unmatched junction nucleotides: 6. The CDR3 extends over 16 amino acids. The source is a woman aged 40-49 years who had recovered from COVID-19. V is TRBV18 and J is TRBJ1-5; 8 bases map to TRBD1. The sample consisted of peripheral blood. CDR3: CASSPGQGVYNQPQHF. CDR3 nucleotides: TGTGCCAGCTCACCAGGACAGGGAGTGTACAATCAGCCCCAGCATTTT.